Below, 13 T cell receptor beta chains from the same sample are listed, as sequenced in a study of blood T cell repertoires in COVID-19. Data came from immunoSEQ multiplex PCR; TCRdb stores just in-frame clones and leaves some out. The data show about 100,000 clones, about 80% seen once. The specimen was peripheral blood. All receptors come from a man between 65 and 85 years old with active or convalescent COVID-19.

The chain couples TRBV11-2 to TRBJ2-7; tentative D call: TRBD2 (6 bases). Germline V gene data show CDR1 as SGHAT and CDR2 as FQNNGV. Trimming took 0 bases from V and 0 from J, leaving 9 bases between them. The CDR3 is made up of 15 amino acids. CDR3 amino acids: CASSLELSGSYEQYF. The CDR3 bases are TGTGCCAGCAGCTTAGAACTTAGCGGCTCCTACGAGCAGTACTTC.

This chain links TRBV2 with TRBJ1-5; TRBD1 agrees at 8 bases. V gave up 6 bases and J gave up 3 bases; unmatched junction bases: 4. Germline V CDR1 and CDR2: SNHLY, FYNNEI. This CDR3 has 14 residues. In nucleotides, the CDR3 is TGTGCCAGCAGGACAGGGGCGGTCAATCAGCCCCAGCATTTT. Residues: CASRTGAVNQPQHF. The entire variable domain, with the rest obtained from reference TRBV2 and TRBJ1-5, is as follows: EPEVTQTPSHQVTQMGQEVILRCVPISNHLYFYWYRQILGQKVEFLVSFYNNEISEKSEIFDDQFSVERPDGSNFTLKIRSTKLEDSAMYFCASRTGAVNQPQHFGDGTRLSIL.

This clone has a single count. V gene TRBV4-3 combines with J gene TRBJ2-7; D possibly corresponds to TRBD2 (6 bases). V lost 2 bases and J lost 3, with 17 bases in between. Germline CDR1 is LGHNA and CDR2 is YSLEER. CDR3 size: 16 residues. Here the CDR3 reads CASSQSWGAGHYEQYF. CDR3 sequence (DNA): TGCGCCAGCAGCCAATCGTGGGGCGCGGGGCACTACGAGCAGTACTTC.

The rearrangement links TRBV2 to TRBJ1-4; 9 bases are a match to TRBD1. The CDR3 runs 14 residues. From germline, CDR1 is SNHLY and CDR2 FYNNEI. With 6 bases clipped from V and 8 bases from J, the junction kept 7 bases outside the gene matches. CDR3 nucleotides: TGTGCCAGCAGGGGAGGGACAGGGACAGAAAAACTGTTTTTT. It is translated as CASRGGTGTEKLFF.

This rearrangement joins TRBV12-5 to TRBJ2-5; perhaps TRBD2 as D (6 bases). The V and J ends lost 1 base and 5 bases respectively, with 14 bases between them. Germline CDR1 is LGHNT and CDR2 is FRNRAP. The CDR3 has 15 amino acids. CDR3 nucleotide sequence: TGTGCTAGTGGTTTGGGACGGGAGTTGTCGGAGACCCAGTACTTC. Amino acid sequence: CASGLGRELSETQYF.

This clone was detected once. This chain links TRBV15 with TRBJ2-7, with TRBD2 matching 12 bases. The CDR3 is 15 residues long. V gave up 3 bases and J gave up 5 bases; unmatched junction bases: 5. Per the germline V gene, CDR1 is LNHNV and CDR2 is YYDKDF (reference sequence). CDR3 DNA: TGTGCCACCAGCAGCGTTAGGACTAGCGGGGACGAGCAGTACTTC. Encoded protein: CATSSVRTSGDEQYF.

The chain couples TRBV7-9 to TRBJ1-1; no clear D. This CDR3 comprises 15 residues. Germline loops: CDR1 SEHNR, CDR2 FQNEAQ (reference sequence). Trimming took 5 bases from V and 2 from J, leaving 15 bases between them. CDR3 sequence reads: CASSRRAGSNTEAFF. Here the CDR3 DNA reads TGTGCCAGCAGCCGGCGGGCCGGTTCCAACACTGAAGCTTTCTTT.

This chain uses TRBV21-1 with TRBJ1-1; the table gives TRBD1 as D, unverified against the DNA. TRBV21-1 is assigned pseudogene status. CDR3 length equals 12 residues. As DNA, the CDR3 is TGTGCCAGCGGACAGCTGAACACTGAAGCTTTCTTT. It codes for CASGQLNTEAFF.

The gene calls are TRBV12-3 or TRBV12-4 and TRBJ2-7, with TRBD2 as a possible D gene (5 bases). With 1 base removed from V and 3 bases from J, the gap between germline ends came to 7 bases. The CDR3 length is 13 residues. CDR3 nucleotide sequence: TGTGCCAGCAGTTTAGGAGGGTTCTACGAGCAGTACTTC. It yields the protein CASSLGGFYEQYF.

J is TRBJ1-1 and V is TRBV5-1; no clear D gene. V was shortened by 4 bases and J by 0 bases, with 16 bases between the two germline ends. Looked up from germline, CDR1 is SGHRS and CDR2 is YFSETQ. The CDR3 has 16 amino acids. The CDR3 DNA reads TGCGCCAGCAGCGCCCAAGGAGTCGGAATGAACACTGAAGCTTTCTTT. Translating gives CASSAQGVGMNTEAFF.

The chain carries TRBV9 and TRBJ1-1; 8 bases map to TRBD1. With V trimmed by 3 bases and J by 1 base, 5 bases remained unmatched. The CDR3 sequence is 15 residues long. Looked up from germline, CDR1 is SGDLS and CDR2 is YYNGEE. The CDR3 DNA reads as TGTGCCAGCAGCGAGAGGGGACAGGCGAACACTGAAGCTTTCTTT. Translated: CASSERGQANTEAFF.

This chain connects TRBV24-1 to TRBJ2-7, with TRBD1 matching over 8 bases. The CDR3 sequence is 16 residues long. The germline V gene encodes CDR1 KGHDR and CDR2 SFDVKD. V gave up 3 bases and J gave up 7 bases; unmatched junction bases: 13. The CDR3: CATSDTSGTGVGEQYF. Written as DNA, the CDR3 is TGTGCCACCAGTGATACATCCGGGACAGGAGTAGGGGAGCAGTACTTC.

V usage is TRBV6-6 and J usage is TRBJ2-7, with D perhaps matching TRBD1 (6 bases). V lost 5 bases, J lost 6 bases, and 14 bases lay in between. CDR1 and CDR2 from the germline V gene are MNHNY and SVGAGI (reference sequence). This CDR3 has 13 residues. The CDR3 bases are TGTGCCAGCAGTCAACAGGGTCTCGGCGAGCAGTACTTC. It encodes CASSQQGLGEQYF.